This T cell receptor beta chain was found in a study of cytomegalovirus exposure and HLA in healthy donors. As to this clone: No antigen is known for it.

The CDR3 length is 14 residues. Germline CDR1 and CDR2: MRHNA and SNTAGT. The V gene lost 0 bases and the J gene lost 7 bases, with 9 bases spanning the gap. The assay was immunoSEQ multiplex PCR, and TCRdb's table has in-frame clones only and misses some. In the table there are roughly 48,000 clones, approximately 95% of which are singletons. General study points: The study listed roughly 160 cytomegalovirus-associated TCR beta chains. First-cohort TCR clusters were later found to tend to co-occur in the 90 to 150 validation repertoires.

The sample comprised PBMCs. The receptor comes from a woman under 30 in good health and CMV-seropositive. V and J are TRBV6-4 and TRBJ2-2, with D maybe TRBD2 (6 bases). Here the CDR3 DNA reads TGTGCCAGCAGTGACTCTTGGGGAGGCGGGGAGCTGTTTTTT. It specifies CASSDSWGGGELFF.